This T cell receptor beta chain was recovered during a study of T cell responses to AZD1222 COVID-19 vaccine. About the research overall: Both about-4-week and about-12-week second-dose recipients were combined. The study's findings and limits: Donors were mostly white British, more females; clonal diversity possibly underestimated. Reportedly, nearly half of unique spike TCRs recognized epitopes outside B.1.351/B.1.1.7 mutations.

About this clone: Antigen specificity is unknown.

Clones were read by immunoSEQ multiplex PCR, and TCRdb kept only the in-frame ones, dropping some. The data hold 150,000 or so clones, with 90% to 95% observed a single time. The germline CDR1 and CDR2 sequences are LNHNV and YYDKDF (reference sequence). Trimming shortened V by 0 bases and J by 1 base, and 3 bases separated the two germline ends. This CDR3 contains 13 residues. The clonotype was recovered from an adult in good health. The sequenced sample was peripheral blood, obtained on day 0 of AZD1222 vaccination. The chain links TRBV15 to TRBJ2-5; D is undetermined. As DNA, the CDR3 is TGTGCCACCAGCAGAGAGGTCCAAGAGACCCAGTACTTC. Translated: CATSREVQETQYF.